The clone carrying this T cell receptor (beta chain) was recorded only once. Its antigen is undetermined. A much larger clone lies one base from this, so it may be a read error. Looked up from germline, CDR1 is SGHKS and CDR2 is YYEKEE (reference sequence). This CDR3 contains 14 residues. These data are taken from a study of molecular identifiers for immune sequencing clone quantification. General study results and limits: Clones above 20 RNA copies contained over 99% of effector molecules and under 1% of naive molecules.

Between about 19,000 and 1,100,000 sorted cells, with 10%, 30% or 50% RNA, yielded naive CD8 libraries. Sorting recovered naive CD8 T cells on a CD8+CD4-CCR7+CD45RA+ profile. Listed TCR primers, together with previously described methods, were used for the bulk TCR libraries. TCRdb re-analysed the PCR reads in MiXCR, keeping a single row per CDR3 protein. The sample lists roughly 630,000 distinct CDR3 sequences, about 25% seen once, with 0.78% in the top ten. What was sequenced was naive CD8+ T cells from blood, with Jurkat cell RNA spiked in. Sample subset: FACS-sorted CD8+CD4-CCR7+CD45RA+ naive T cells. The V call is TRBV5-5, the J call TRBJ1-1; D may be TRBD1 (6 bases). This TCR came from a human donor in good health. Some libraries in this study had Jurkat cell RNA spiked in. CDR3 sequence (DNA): TGTGCCAGCAGCTTCGCAGGGGAATCCACTGAAGCTTCCTTT. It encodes CASSFAGESTEASF.